This entry lists 8 T cell receptor beta chains sequenced from one sample in a study of blood T cell repertoires in COVID-19. Here immunoSEQ multiplex PCR was the method, and the copy in TCRdb shows in-frame clones only, minus some. This sample yields 60,000 or so clones, of which more than 80% are seen a single time; roughly 14% belongs to the top ten. The sequencing sample was made of peripheral blood. These receptors were collected from a human donor with active COVID-19. The donor label of this sample is uncertain.

CDR3 in amino acids: CASSLARQGGETQYF. The DNA for the CDR3 is TGCGCCAGCAGCTTGGCCCGACAGGGGGGAGAGACCCAGTACTTC. This chain joins TRBV5-1 and TRBJ2-5; 9 bases map to TRBD1. Germline assignment: CDR1 SGHRS and CDR2 YFSETQ. The CDR3 length is 15 residues. Unmatched junction bases numbered 4, after V lost 0 bases and J lost 4 bases.

The chain recombines TRBV5-1 with TRBJ1-2; 10 bases line up with TRBD1. The CDR3 covers 14 residues. V shed 4 bases and J 6 bases; nucleotides not matched to a gene: 6. Germline V gene sequence: CDR1 SGHRS, CDR2 YFSETQ. The CDR3 loop is CASSPTGGRNGYTF. CDR3 nucleotides: TGCGCCAGCAGCCCGACAGGGGGCCGAAATGGCTACACCTTC.

V gene TRBV6-2 or TRBV6-3 combines with J gene TRBJ2-6; the D gene is possibly TRBD2 (5 bases). The CDR3 spans 15 residues. The V and J ends lost 5 bases and 4 bases respectively, with 12 bases between them. Germline V gene sequence: CDR1 MNHEY, CDR2 SVGEGT. CDR3 loop: CASSIGVYGANVLTF. The CDR3 nucleotides read TGTGCCAGCAGTATCGGGGTGTACGGGGCCAACGTCCTGACTTTC.

V usage is TRBV10-3 and J usage is TRBJ2-3, with D possibly matching TRBD2 (6 bases). CDR3 length equals 11 residues. From germline, CDR1 is ENHRY and CDR2 SYGVKD. V lost 11 bases, J lost 6 bases, and 12 bases lay in between. In DNA form, the CDR3 reads TGTGCCGTAATGGGGAGGGATACGCAGTATTTT. This codes for CAVMGRDTQYF.

The chain is built from TRBV7-6 and TRBJ2-1; 9 bases line up with TRBD2. The germline V gene encodes CDR1 SGHVS and CDR2 FNYEAQ. J lost 6 bases, V lost 5 bases, and 5 bases had no gene match. This CDR3 is 14 amino acids long. This chain's CDR3 is CASSDGTSSNEQFF. DNA of the CDR3: TGTGCCAGCAGCGACGGGACTAGCAGCAATGAGCAGTTCTTC. The full variable domain, with the rest looked up from reference TRBV7-6 and TRBJ2-1, is GAGVSQSPRYKVTKRGQDVALRCDPISGHVSLYWYRQALGQGPEFLTYFNYEAQQDKSGLPNDRFSAERPEGSISTLTIQRTEQRDSAMYRCASSDGTSSNEQFFGPGTRLTVL.

The rearrangement uses TRBV27 and TRBJ2-1; 14 nucleotides line up with TRBD2. Germline V lookup: CDR1 MNHEY, CDR2 SMNVEV (reference sequence). Trimming took 3 bases from V and 4 from J; bases not matched to a gene: 8. CDR3 size: 18 residues. The CDR3 sequence is CASSFRTSGRRVYNEQFF. In DNA, the CDR3 is TGTGCCAGCAGTTTCCGGACTAGCGGGAGGCGGGTGTACAATGAGCAGTTCTTC.

The rearrangement links TRBV25-1 to TRBJ1-4, with D possibly TRBD1 on 5 matching bases. V lost 0 bases, J lost 8 bases, and 13 bases lay in between. Germline V gene sequence: CDR1 MGHDK, CDR2 SYGVNS. The CDR3 length is 15 residues. The chain's CDR3 is CASSEYAGVKEKLFF. For the CDR3, the DNA is TGTGCCAGCAGTGAATATGCGGGGGTAAAGGAAAAACTGTTTTTT.

The chain combines TRBV7-9 with TRBJ2-1, with 10 bases fitting TRBD1. Germline V gene sequence: CDR1 SEHNR, CDR2 FQNEAQ (reference sequence). There are 16 residues in the CDR3. Losses at the gene ends were 5 bases for V and 3 bases for J; bases not matched to a gene: 7. The CDR3 loop reads CASSRSRDRGYNEQFF. The CDR3 nucleotides read TGTGCCAGCAGCCGCTCTAGGGACAGGGGCTACAATGAGCAGTTCTTC.